This T cell receptor beta chain was observed in a study of Graves' ophthalmopathy and Graves' hyperthyroidism. Investigators amplified TCR beta CDR3 regions from RNA transcripts. RT-PCR with HTBI primers came first, then second-round multiplex PCR. Using its own MiXCR run on the multiplex PCR reads, TCRdb lists one record per CDR3 protein. Altogether 600,000 to 650,000 distinct CDR3 sequences are present, 22% being singletons, with the ten largest covering approximately 6.5%. This clonotype was observed a handful of times. Germline V gene sequence: CDR1 LGHDT, CDR2 YNNKEL (reference sequence). The CDR3 totals 15 residues. V lost 0 bases and J lost 0, with 8 bases in between.

Input material: peripheral blood. This receptor was obtained from a woman between 18 and 29 years old with stable Graves' hyperthyroidism. Some clones in this sample may be carry-over from other donors' samples. The chain recombines TRBV3-1 with TRBJ1-1, with a weak D call TRBD1 (5 bases). The DNA for the CDR3 is TGTGCCAGCAGCCAAGATGACAGTATGAACACTGAAGCTTTCTTT. This codes for CASSQDDSMNTEAFF.